One and the same sample provided the 25 T cell receptor beta chains below, sequenced in a study of cytomegalovirus exposure and HLA in healthy donors (dated by TCRdb to 2015 to 2018). The method was the immunoSEQ multiplex PCR assay. For the multiplex PCR, a mixture combining 60 forward primers for TCR Vbeta segments and 13 reverse primers for TCR Jbeta segments was used. TCRdb re-hosts the immuneACCESS table, in-frame sequences only. Its copies lack some clones; in the studies checked, an unresolved V gene accounts for under half of them, and the cause for the rest is not known. The record for this sample contains more than 50,000 clones. About an eighth of the sample rests with the top ten. The sequenced sample consisted of PBMCs. The receptors here all came from a man between 18 and 29 years old in good health and CMV-seropositive.

This chain uses TRBV19 with TRBJ1-1; possibly TRBD1 for D (6 bases). Trimming took off 10 bases at V and 1 base at J, with 13 bases between the two ends. The CDR3 sequence is 13 residues long. Germline V gene lookup returns CDR1 LNHDA and CDR2 SQIVND (reference sequence). DNA for the CDR3: TGTGCCACCCTCGACAGGCCGAACACTGAAGCTTTCTTT. Protein product: CATLDRPNTEAFF.

The chain recombines TRBV6-4 with TRBJ1-2; TRBD1 matches at 9 bases. From germline, CDR1 is MRHNA and CDR2 SNTAGT. V gave up 3 bases and J gave up 6 bases; unmatched junction bases: 8. The CDR3 is made up of 15 amino acids. This CDR3 is CASSDTGQGLNGYTF. The CDR3, as DNA: TGTGCCAGCAGTGATACGGGACAGGGCCTTAATGGCTACACCTTC.

The chain carries TRBV9 and TRBJ2-6; a possible D gene is TRBD2 (5 bases). CDR1 is SGDLS and CDR2 is YYNGEE in the germline V gene. The V end was cut by 4 bases, the J end by 1 base, with 9 bases between. CDR3 length: 15 amino acids. CDR3 loop: CASSPAESGANVLTF. The CDR3 nucleotides are TGTGCCAGCAGCCCAGCGGAGTCTGGGGCCAACGTCCTGACTTTC.

The chain links TRBV25-1 to TRBJ2-5; a possible D gene is TRBD2 (5 bases). The CDR3 is 16 residues long. Trimming left V 4 bases short and J 2 bases short, with 17 bases between. CDR1 is MGHDK and CDR2 is SYGVNS in the germline V gene. CDR3 amino acids: CASSGPDIERQETQYF. For the CDR3, the DNA is TGTGCCAGCAGTGGTCCTGATATCGAGCGGCAAGAGACCCAGTACTTC.

This rearrangement joins TRBV5-6 to TRBJ2-6; no clear D. The V and J ends lost 4 bases and 2 bases respectively, with 7 bases between them. The CDR3 has 14 amino acids. In germline, CDR1 is SGHDT, CDR2 YYEEEE. The CDR3: CASSHETGANVLTF. The CDR3 DNA reads TGTGCCAGCAGCCACGAGACTGGGGCCAACGTCCTGACTTTC. The full variable domain, completed using reference TRBV5-6 and TRBJ2-6, is DAGVTQSPTHLIKTRGQQVTLRCSPKSGHDTVSWYQQALGQGPQFIFQYYEEEERQRGNFPDRFSGHQFPNYSSELNVNALLLGDSALYLCASSHETGANVLTFGAGSRLTVL.

The chain is built from TRBV7-9 and TRBJ2-2, with 7 bases lining up with TRBD2. J was trimmed by 9 bases and V by 2 bases; bases with no gene match: 15. CDR1 and CDR2 from the germline V gene are SEHNR and FQNEAQ (reference sequence). This CDR3 has 17 residues. The DNA of the CDR3 is TGTGCCAGCAGCTTAACCCTAGGACTAGAGACCTACCGGGAGCTGTTTTTT. Its translation is CASSLTLGLETYRELFF.

The chain couples TRBV28 to TRBJ2-3; D is unresolved. Germline values: CDR1 MDHEN, CDR2 SYDVKM. CDR3 length: 14 residues. V was clipped by 5 bases and J by 2 bases, with 11 bases between them. The CDR3 DNA sequence: TGTGCCAGCAGTCCCTCTATCATCACAGATACGCAGTATTTT. This encodes CASSPSIITDTQYF.

This chain connects TRBV29-1 to TRBJ2-2; TRBD1 matches at 9 bases. CDR3 size: 15 residues. Germline assignment: CDR1 SQVTM and CDR2 ANQGSEA. Trimming took 5 bases from V and 4 from J; bases not matched to a gene: 8. DNA for the CDR3: TGCAGCGTTCGGGGGAGGACAGGGGCCACCGGGGAGCTGTTTTTT. It translates to CSVRGRTGATGELFF.

This chain joins TRBV9 and TRBJ2-3, with 8 nucleotides matching TRBD1. The CDR3 loop spans 15 amino acids. V shed 0 bases and J 3 bases; nucleotides not matched to a gene: 3. Germline V gene lookup returns CDR1 SGDLS and CDR2 YYNGEE. This chain's CDR3 is CASSVVDRGTDTQYF. In nucleotides, the CDR3 is TGTGCCAGCAGCGTAGTTGACAGGGGAACAGATACGCAGTATTTT.

The chain uses TRBV25-1 and TRBJ2-4; TRBD1 agrees at 9 bases. This CDR3 region has 16 residues. Unmatched junction bases numbered 10, after V lost 5 bases and J lost 5 bases. CDR1 is MGHDK, CDR2 SYGVNS, per germline. The chain's CDR3 is CASSPSDRGKENIQYF. The CDR3 coding sequence is TGTGCCAGCAGTCCCTCCGACAGGGGGAAGGAAAACATTCAGTACTTC.

In DNA, the CDR3 is TGTGCCAGCAGCCGAGGTCCCCAAGGTCATCAGCCCCAGCATTTT. Amino acid sequence: CASSRGPQGHQPQHF. The rearrangement joins TRBV6-5 to TRBJ1-5; D is undetermined. V dropped 6 bases and J dropped 5 bases, with 17 bases sitting between them. Germline V gene lookup returns CDR1 MNHEY and CDR2 SVGAGI. This CDR3 region has 15 residues.

CDR3 region: CASSIRQGGTEAFF. CDR3 in DNA: TGCGCCAGCAGCATACGACAGGGGGGCACTGAAGCTTTCTTT. V gene TRBV5-1 combines with J gene TRBJ1-1; 9 bases map to TRBD1. The CDR3 spans 14 residues. Germline loops: CDR1 SGHRS, CDR2 YFSETQ. After removal of 4 bases from V and 4 bases from J, the junction contained 5 bases not matched to a gene. Full variable domain (rest looked up from reference TRBV5-1 and TRBJ1-1): KAGVTQTPRYLIKTRGQQVTLSCSPISGHRSVSWYQQTPGQGLQFLFEYFSETQRNKGNFPGRFSGRQFSNSRSEMNVSTLELGDSALYLCASSIRQGGTEAFFGQGTRLTVV.

The rearrangement joins TRBV27 to TRBJ1-2; perhaps TRBD1 as D (6 bases). Per the germline V gene, CDR1 is MNHEY and CDR2 is SMNVEV (reference sequence). The CDR3 totals 14 residues. Trimming shortened V by 5 bases and J by 8 bases, and 18 bases separated the two germline ends. The CDR3 DNA sequence: TGTGCCAGCAGTACGTACAGGGAAGGGCAAGGCTACACCTTC. This sequence encodes CASSTYREGQGYTF.

The chain joins TRBV11-2 to TRBJ1-1; TRBD1 might be the D (5 bases). The V gene lost 4 bases and the J gene lost 2 bases, with 14 bases spanning the gap. The CDR3 runs 15 residues. Germline values: CDR1 SGHAT, CDR2 FQNNGV. This CDR3 is CASSYLTGSNTEAFF. CDR3 nucleotide sequence: TGTGCCAGCAGCTACCTAACAGGATCAAACACTGAAGCTTTCTTT.

The V and J genes are TRBV27 and TRBJ1-1; tentative D call: TRBD1 (5 bases). Trimming took off 4 bases at V and 0 bases at J, with 12 bases between the two ends. The CDR3 runs 15 residues. From germline, CDR1 is MNHEY and CDR2 SMNVEV (reference sequence). CDR3 residues: CASSSTALMNTEAFF. CDR3 nucleotide sequence: TGTGCCAGCAGTTCGACAGCTCTCATGAACACTGAAGCTTTCTTT.

This chain connects TRBV27 to TRBJ2-7, with TRBD1 matching 8 bases. Germline CDR1 reads MNHEY; CDR2 reads SMNVEV (reference sequence). This CDR3 contains 16 residues. With V trimmed by 5 bases and J by 4 bases, 13 bases remained unmatched. The CDR3 DNA reads as TGTGCCAGCAGTATAAGACCCGGGACAGGTACATACGAGCAGTACTTC. This translates into CASSIRPGTGTYEQYF.

This chain uses TRBV29-1 with TRBJ1-2; maybe TRBD1 (5 bases). Germline V gives CDR1 SQVTM, CDR2 ANQGSEA. CDR3 length: 13 amino acids. V was pared by 0 bases and J by 4 bases, with 9 bases between. In DNA, the CDR3 is TGCAGCGTTGAAGATCGGGGACTCTATGGCTACACCTTC. It codes for CSVEDRGLYGYTF.

CDR3 nucleotides: TGTGCCAGCTCACCACCCTCGGGAGGCGAGCAGTTCTTC. Translated: CASSPPSGGEQFF. This sequence joins TRBV18 and TRBJ2-1, with 7 bases fitting TRBD2. Germline lookup yields CDR1 KGHSH and CDR2 LQKENI. With 0 bases clipped from V and 10 bases from J, the junction kept 3 bases outside the gene matches. The CDR3 covers 13 residues.

The rearrangement uses TRBV7-6 and TRBJ2-7, with TRBD2 matching over 8 bases. CDR1 is SGHVS, CDR2 FNYEAQ, per germline. The CDR3 runs 15 residues. V trimming: 1 base; J trimming: 4 bases; junction bases outside the gene matches: 6. The CDR3 DNA reads TGTGCCAGCAGCTTAGAACTAGCGGAGGCGTACGAGCAGTACTTC. This gives the protein CASSLELAEAYEQYF.

The V call is TRBV5-1, the J call TRBJ2-7, with 10 bases that match TRBD2. The CDR3 contains 16 residues. V lost 7 bases, J lost 4 bases, and 14 bases stayed unmatched. The germline CDR1 and CDR2 sequences are SGHRS and YFSETQ. As DNA, the CDR3 is TGCGCCAGCGGATCTCGCCCTAGCGGGAGTGGGTACGAGCAGTACTTC. Translation gives CASGSRPSGSGYEQYF.

The genes are TRBV5-1 and TRBJ2-7, with 10 positions matching TRBD1. Trimming cost V 4 bases and J 2 bases; bases outside gene matches: 3. Germline-derived CDR1 and CDR2 are SGHRS and YFSETQ. The CDR3 covers 14 residues. Here the CDR3 reads CASSPGQGPYEQYF. CDR3 DNA sequence: TGCGCCAGCAGCCCGGGACAGGGGCCCTACGAGCAGTACTTC.

The chain is built from TRBV7-9 and TRBJ1-5; 7 nucleotides align to TRBD1. The CDR3 covers 14 residues. Germline lookup yields CDR1 SEHNR and CDR2 FQNEAQ (reference sequence). The V and J ends lost 5 bases and 2 bases, in that order; junction bases with no gene match: 3. The CDR3 nucleotides read TGTGCCAGCAGCCGGGACAGTCGCAATCAGCCCCAGCATTTT. Amino acids: CASSRDSRNQPQHF.

Written as DNA, the CDR3 is TGCGCCAGCAGCCTCGTTGCTAGGACAGGGGGCTTTCGGAACTATGGCTACACCTTC. Translating gives CASSLVARTGGFRNYGYTF. V gene TRBV4-1 combines with J gene TRBJ1-2, with 11 bases aligning to TRBD1. This CDR3 region has 19 residues. The germline V gene has CDR1 MGHRA and CDR2 YSYEKL. J lost 2 bases, V lost 4 bases, and 15 bases had no gene match.

The chain carries TRBV5-8 and TRBJ2-3, with D tentatively TRBD1 (6 bases). This CDR3 contains 13 residues. Trimming took 2 bases from V and 3 from J, leaving 7 bases between them. Germline CDR1 is SGHTS and CDR2 is YDEGEE. CDR3 sequence (DNA): TGTGCCAGCAGCTTAAGGGGGACAGATACGCAGTATTTT. This codes for CASSLRGTDTQYF.

The genes are TRBV18 and TRBJ2-7; 8 bases agree with TRBD1. This CDR3 contains 11 residues. CDR1 and CDR2 (germline): KGHSH, LQKENI. V lost 2 bases to trimming and J lost 9 bases; unmatched junction nucleotides: 0. CDR3 region: CASSPGQGQYF. CDR3 nucleotides: TGTGCCAGCTCACCAGGACAGGGGCAGTACTTC.